This T cell receptor beta chain derives from a study of cytomegalovirus exposure and HLA in healthy donors. Overall study results and limits: A later analysis found common viral pathogens apparently linked to several of the most significant clusters. In terms of immune exposure information, only CMV serostatus was available.

Vbeta (60) and Jbeta (13) primers were used in the PCR. Assay used: immunoSEQ multiplex PCR; TCRdb lists only in-frame clones, some missing. In the table there are about 60,000 clones, about 82% of which are singletons. Comment on this clone: The antigen remains unidentified.

From germline, CDR1 is LNHDA and CDR2 SQIVND (reference sequence). V lost 5 bases to trimming and J lost 1 base, with 8 bases between them. CDR3 length: 13 amino acids. The sample consisted of PBMCs. The gene calls are TRBV19 and TRBJ1-1, with no clear D. The TCR sequence derives from a woman aged 25-40 years in good health and CMV-seronegative. CDR3 coding DNA: TGTGCCAGTAGTTTAGGTCAGAACACTGAAGCTTTCTTT. Encoded protein: CASSLGQNTEAFF.